What follows is one T cell receptor (beta chain) and its context. This receptor's antigen is unknown. The input lacks base qualities; no much larger clone sits a single base away. TCRbeta CDR3 regions were amplified from genomic DNA using the immunoSEQ Assay, a bias-controlled multiplex PCR. The authors' pipeline ran thus. Nucleated cell counts per sample were estimated from amplification of reference gene primers within the assay. Sequence reads were collapsed and filtered to measure the absolute abundance of every unique TCRbeta CDR3 rearrangement. Productive Simpson clonality was computed per sample as the square root of Simpson's diversity index over productive rearrangements. TCRdb stores this immuneACCESS table with in-frame sequences only. Part of the clones is absent; in the studies checked, under half of the shortfall reflects unresolved V genes, and no reason is known for the rest. That table is the source of V, J and clone size, and D and trimming were worked out from the DNA. For this sample there are some 140,000 clones; about 86% appear just once. Approximately 20% of the sample lies in the top ten.

Samples from volunteer blood donors who had recovered from COVID-19 were contributed by a second Seattle source. The collaborating institutions used their own protocols to collect whole blood in K2EDTA tubes. Collaborator samples were shipped for TCRbeta analysis as frozen whole blood, isolated PBMCs, or DNA extracted from either sample type. These data originate in a study of blood T cell repertoires in COVID-19 (dated by TCRdb to about 2020). Describing the broader study: Collaborator samples came from the United States, Italy and Spain and covered acute and convalescent phases of COVID-19. The prospective study material was composed of cDNA or gDNA derived from T cells, B-cell-depleted T cells, or PBMCs. The dataset comprised deeply sampled blood TCRbeta repertoires from subjects exposed to, actively infected with, or recovered from COVID-19. A freely available public database, intended as a resource for researchers studying the immune response to SARS-CoV-2, is where the repertoires were released. The samples were drawn from two sources: the first 160 participants of the ongoing ImmuneRACE study, and fewer than 1,500 subjects contributed by 6 global collaborators. Nearly every sample came with metadata listing a de-identified subject ID, COVID-19 status, age in years and sex. Where available, HLA class I and class II types were taken from metadata supplied by the sample provider and were not determined by assay-based typing. What the study reported, not specific to this receptor: How much clinical and demographic metadata was included differed by source and by participant, and the metadata was provided uncurated.

The CDR3 starts with the cysteine, ends with the phenylalanine, and has 14 residues. Kept here is only the CDR3 DNA, which spans 42 bases and is read in frame from base 1. CDR1 and CDR2 (SGHRS, YFSETQ) derive from the germline V gene. The junction carries 14 bases between V and J, which are trimmed by 5 bases and 6 bases respectively. Recombination connected TRBV5-1 to TRBJ2-2; the D gene cannot be resolved reliably. The TCR sequence derives from a woman in her forties or fifties who had recovered from COVID-19. Sequenced sample: peripheral blood. The DNA sequence is given as TGCGCCAGCAGGCCTTATCTAGTATCCGGGGAGCTGTTTTTT. It translates to CASRPYLVSGELFF.